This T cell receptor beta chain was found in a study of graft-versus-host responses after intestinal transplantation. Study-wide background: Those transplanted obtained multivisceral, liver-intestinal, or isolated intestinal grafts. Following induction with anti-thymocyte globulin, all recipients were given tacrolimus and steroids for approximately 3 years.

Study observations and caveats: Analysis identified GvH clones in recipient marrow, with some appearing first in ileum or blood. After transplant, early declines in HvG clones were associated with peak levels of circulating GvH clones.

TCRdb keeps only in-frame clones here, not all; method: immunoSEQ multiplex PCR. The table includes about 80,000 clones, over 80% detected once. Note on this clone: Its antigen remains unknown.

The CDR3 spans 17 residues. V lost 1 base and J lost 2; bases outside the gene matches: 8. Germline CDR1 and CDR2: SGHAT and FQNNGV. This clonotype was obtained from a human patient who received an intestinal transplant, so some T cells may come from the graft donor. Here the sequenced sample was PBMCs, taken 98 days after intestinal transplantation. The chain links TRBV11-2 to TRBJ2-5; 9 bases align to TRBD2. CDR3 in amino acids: CASSLGGLAGKQETQYF. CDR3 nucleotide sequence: TGTGCCAGCAGCTTAGGAGGGCTAGCGGGAAAACAAGAGACCCAGTACTTC.